These 26 T cell receptor beta chains were sequenced from one sample in a study of blood T cell repertoires in COVID-19. The repertoire was sequenced with immunoSEQ multiplex PCR; TCRdb's copy has only in-frame clones and lacks some. Seen here are 150,000 to 200,000 clones, 75% to 80% observed once, and the top ten hold roughly 8.7%. Sequencing was done on a sample of peripheral blood. These receptors were collected from a woman in her forties or fifties with active or convalescent COVID-19.

This clone was picked up one time. The V call is TRBV2, the J call TRBJ1-2; TRBD1 matches 7 bases. J gave up 4 bases and V 5 bases, and 4 bases lay outside the gene matches. The CDR3 loop spans 13 amino acids. In germline, CDR1 is SNHLY, CDR2 FYNNEI. CDR3 DNA sequence: TGTGCCAGCAGTCCCCGGGACAGCTATGGCTACACCTTC. It codes for CASSPRDSYGYTF.

This clone was counted only a few times. The chain is built from TRBV2 and TRBJ2-5, with D maybe TRBD1 (6 bases). CDR1 and CDR2 (germline): SNHLY, FYNNEI. V dropped 6 bases and J dropped 5 bases, with 16 bases sitting between them. This CDR3 is 14 amino acids long. CDR3 sequence: CASSATGQRETQYF. The CDR3 nucleotides read TGTGCCAGCAGCGCGACAGGCCAAAGGGAGACCCAGTACTTC.

V gene TRBV7-2 combines with J gene TRBJ1-2, with D perhaps TRBD1 (6 bases). The CDR3 contains 13 residues. The ends were cut back, 5 bases at V and 7 bases at J, with 14 bases in the middle. In germline, CDR1 is SGHTA, CDR2 FQGNSA. The CDR3 spells CASSVGGARGYTF. The CDR3 bases are TGTGCCAGCAGCGTCGGGGGGGCTCGTGGCTACACCTTC.

This clone was seen at least ten times. The V and J genes are TRBV9 and TRBJ2-3; D gene uncertain. The germline V gene encodes CDR1 SGDLS and CDR2 YYNGEE. There are 16 residues in the CDR3. V lost 0 bases and J lost 2, with 13 bases in between. The CDR3 sequence: CASSVGHRSYTDTQYF. The CDR3 region has the DNA TGTGCCAGCAGCGTAGGGCACCGTTCATACACAGATACGCAGTATTTT.

The chain links TRBV6-5 to TRBJ1-6, with TRBD1 as a possible D gene (6 bases). V was shortened by 11 bases and J by 7 bases, with 15 bases between the two germline ends. The CDR3 runs to 13 residues. Germline values: CDR1 MNHEY, CDR2 SVGAGI. CDR3 protein: CAGGRQANSPLHF. Written as DNA, the CDR3 is TGTGCCGGCGGGAGACAGGCAAATTCACCCCTCCACTTT.

This clone was observed a few times. The chain links TRBV19 to TRBJ1-3, with D possibly TRBD1 on 5 matching bases. This CDR3 comprises 15 residues. Between the trimmed V and J ends, which lost 5 bases and 0 bases, there was a span of 11 bases. Germline loops: CDR1 LNHDA, CDR2 SQIVND (reference sequence). CDR3 amino acids: CASSAWGDSGNTIYF. As DNA, the CDR3 is TGTGCCAGTAGTGCGTGGGGGGACTCTGGAAACACCATATATTTT.

This chain connects TRBV19 to TRBJ2-5; D possibly corresponds to TRBD1 (6 bases). Germline lookup yields CDR1 LNHDA and CDR2 SQIVND (reference sequence). Trimming took 5 bases from V and 5 from J, leaving 21 bases between them. This CDR3 has 16 amino acids. The CDR3 DNA is TGTGCCAGTAGTCCCCCACATCCAGGGGTCGGGGAGACCCAGTACTTC. Encoded protein: CASSPPHPGVGETQYF.

This clone was detected only a few times. The sample has other DNA sequences that encode this CDR3 too. The rearrangement uses TRBV2 and TRBJ1-2; 10 bases map to TRBD1. The J segment lost 4 bases and the V segment lost 3 bases, leaving 11 bases of the junction unmatched. The CDR3 is 17 residues long. Germline-derived CDR1 and CDR2 are SNHLY and FYNNEI. DNA for the CDR3: TGTGCCAGCAGTGAGGGGACAGGGGCCCGTGGCCTCTATGGCTACACCTTC. Protein: CASSEGTGARGLYGYTF.

The V and J genes are TRBV7-8 and TRBJ2-7; 14 nucleotides line up with TRBD2. The V segment lost 2 bases and the J segment 5 bases; nucleotides outside the gene matches: 5. The CDR3 loop spans 16 amino acids. CDR1 is SGHVS and CDR2 is FQNEAQ in the germline V gene. CDR3 amino acids: CASSLRLAGGIDEQYF. Written as DNA, the CDR3 is TGTGCCAGCAGCTTAAGACTAGCGGGAGGGATAGACGAGCAGTACTTC.

This clone has only a few counts. The rearrangement uses TRBV4-1 and TRBJ2-1; 7 nucleotides agree with TRBD2. The CDR3 contains 14 residues. Germline CDR1 MGHRA, CDR2 YSYEKL. Trimming cost V 0 bases and J 5 bases; bases outside gene matches: 1. CDR3 loop: CASSQDTSDNEQFF. For the CDR3, the DNA is TGCGCCAGCAGCCAAGACACTAGCGACAATGAGCAGTTCTTC.

This sequence joins TRBV7-3 and TRBJ2-3; D remains ambiguous. The V and J ends lost 1 base and 2 bases respectively, with 10 bases between them. Germline assignment: CDR1 SGHTA and CDR2 FQGTGA. This CDR3 has 15 residues. CDR3 sequence: CASSLRGFPTDTQYF. The CDR3 region has the DNA TGTGCCAGCAGCTTAAGAGGTTTCCCCACAGATACGCAGTATTTT.

The chain combines TRBV10-3 with TRBJ1-1; 7 bases are shared with TRBD1. Trimming took 0 bases from V and 4 from J; bases not matched to a gene: 2. Germline CDR1 and CDR2: ENHRY and SYGVKD. This CDR3 contains 14 residues. In DNA, the CDR3 is TGTGCCATCAGTGAGTCGGGACAGTTCACTGAAGCTTTCTTT. It codes for CAISESGQFTEAFF.

V gene TRBV7-2 combines with J gene TRBJ2-3; 7 nucleotides match TRBD2. After removal of 1 base from V and 6 bases from J, the junction contained 16 bases not matched to a gene. Germline V CDR1 and CDR2: SGHTA, FQGNSA. CDR3 length: 18 residues. The CDR3 sequence: CASSLGISGAGAGDTQYF. CDR3 nucleotides: TGTGCCAGCAGCTTAGGAATTAGCGGCGCGGGAGCCGGCGATACGCAGTATTTT.

The chain recombines TRBV29-1 with TRBJ1-2; tentative D call: TRBD1 (6 bases). Looked up from germline, CDR1 is SQVTM and CDR2 is ANQGSEA. The germline V and J ends were trimmed by 6 bases and 5 bases, with 16 bases remaining between them. There are 13 residues in the CDR3. The CDR3 region is CSVGAGGAYGYTF. In nucleotides, the CDR3 is TGCAGCGTGGGGGCCGGGGGGGCTTATGGCTACACCTTC.

The V gene is TRBV28, the J gene TRBJ1-1; D possibly corresponds to TRBD1 (6 bases). Trimming took off 4 bases at V and 4 bases at J, with 13 bases between the two ends. This CDR3 has 14 residues. CDR1 and CDR2 (germline): MDHEN, SYDVKM. The CDR3 here is CASSSHRELTEAFF. CDR3 DNA sequence: TGTGCCAGCAGTTCGCACAGGGAGCTCACTGAAGCTTTCTTT.

The chain carries TRBV2 and TRBJ1-2, with 7 nucleotides matching TRBD1. The ends lost 5 bases at V and 7 bases at J; junction bases unmatched: 7. This CDR3 spans 13 amino acids. CDR1 and CDR2 from the germline V gene are SNHLY and FYNNEI. CDR3: CASSPDRVFGYTF. CDR3 nucleotide sequence: TGTGCCAGCAGTCCTGACAGGGTCTTTGGCTACACCTTC.

V and J are TRBV7-9 and TRBJ1-1; maybe TRBD1 (5 bases). This CDR3 is 11 amino acids long. Germline CDR1 is SEHNR and CDR2 is FQNEAQ (reference sequence). V gave up 8 bases and J gave up 11 bases, with 15 bases separating them. In DNA form, the CDR3 reads TGTGCCAGCGCCCCGCGGAGGGACGCTTTCTTT. It translates to CASAPRRDAFF.

Here the CDR3 DNA reads TGTGCCATCAGTGACGGAGACATTCAGTACTTC. It codes for CAISDGDIQYF. The gene calls are TRBV10-3 and TRBJ2-4; D is uncertain. CDR3 size: 11 residues. Deletions cut 3 bases from V and 8 bases from J, with 5 bases between. Germline V gene data show CDR1 as ENHRY and CDR2 as SYGVKD.

This chain joins TRBV28 and TRBJ1-2; the match to TRBD1 covers 7 bases. The CDR3 is 13 residues long. Germline loops: CDR1 MDHEN, CDR2 SYDVKM. V shed 5 bases and J 7 bases; nucleotides not matched to a gene: 7. The CDR3 reads CASSDGGGIGYTF. Here the CDR3 DNA reads TGTGCCAGCAGTGATGGAGGGGGCATTGGCTACACCTTC.

V gene TRBV6-5 combines with J gene TRBJ1-1; weak D call: TRBD1 (6 bases). V lost 0 bases and J 4 bases, leaving 12 bases between the germline ends. Germline lookup yields CDR1 MNHEY and CDR2 SVGAGI. The CDR3 extends over 15 amino acids. The DNA for the CDR3 is TGTGCCAGCAGTTACTCTCGTAGCAGGGGCACTGAAGCTTTCTTT. Translated, it gives CASSYSRSRGTEAFF.

A single count supports this clone. This sequence joins TRBV7-2 and TRBJ1-1; D ambiguous. Germline values: CDR1 SGHTA, CDR2 FQGNSA. V lost 7 bases to trimming and J lost 1 base, with 10 bases between them. The CDR3 sequence is 13 residues long. CDR3 nucleotide sequence: TGTGCCAGCACCCAGTGGGCGAACACTGAAGCTTTCTTT. It translates to CASTQWANTEAFF.

As DNA, the CDR3 is TGTGCCAGCTCATGGGGACAGGTCAATCAGCCCCAGCATTTT. It yields the protein CASSWGQVNQPQHF. V gene TRBV3-1 (or the pseudogene TRBV3-2) combines with J gene TRBJ1-5, with 8 bases aligning to TRBD1. CDR3 length: 14 amino acids. CDR1 and CDR2 from the germline V gene are LGHDT and YNNKEL (reference sequence). Trimming took 8 bases from V and 3 from J; bases not matched to a gene: 6.

V usage is TRBV11-2 and J usage is TRBJ1-1, with unresolved D. The CDR3 is 16 amino acids. Germline V CDR1 and CDR2: SGHAT, FQNNGV. Trimming pared 1 base from V and 1 base from J, leaving 13 bases between. The CDR3 sequence: CASSLGLREKNTEAFF. CDR3 nucleotides: TGTGCCAGCAGCTTAGGTCTGCGGGAAAAGAACACTGAAGCTTTCTTT. Supplemented by reference TRBV11-2 and TRBJ1-1, the full variable domain reads EAGVAQSPRYKIIEKRQSVAFWCNPISGHATLYWYQQILGQGPKLLIQFQNNGVVDDSQLPKDRFSAERLKGVDSTLKIQPAKLEDSAVYLCASSLGLREKNTEAFFGQGTRLTVV.

The chain links TRBV11-2 to TRBJ1-2, with TRBD1 identical over 7 bases. CDR3 length: 14 amino acids. Losses at the gene ends were 5 bases for V and 4 bases for J; bases not matched to a gene: 7. Germline assignment: CDR1 SGHAT and CDR2 FQNNGV. DNA of the CDR3: TGTGCCAGCAGCCCGACAGGGACGGGCTATGGCTACACCTTC. Its translation: CASSPTGTGYGYTF.

This chain connects TRBV24-1 to TRBJ1-4, with a tentative D call TRBD1 (5 bases). The CDR3 loop spans 15 amino acids. Trimming shortened V by 3 bases and J by 8 bases, and 15 bases separated the two germline ends. Germline CDR1 reads KGHDR; CDR2 reads SFDVKD. The CDR3 sequence: CATSDPSGGREKLFF. DNA of the CDR3: TGTGCCACCAGTGATCCCAGCGGGGGGAGGGAAAAACTGTTTTTT.

This clone was seen a few times. The identical CDR3 is also encoded by other nucleotide sequences in the sample. The gene calls are TRBV6-1 and TRBJ2-3, with 8 bases aligning to TRBD1. CDR1 and CDR2 (germline): MNHNS, SASEGT. The V gene end was trimmed by 1 base and the J gene end by 3 bases; junction bases not matched to a gene: 0. This CDR3 is built from 14 residues. The CDR3 region is CASSEGQGTDTQYF. In DNA form, the CDR3 reads TGTGCCAGCAGTGAAGGACAGGGGACAGATACGCAGTATTTT.